Included here is one T cell receptor (beta chain) sequence, with context. Antigen specificity is unknown. In the PCR, 60 Vbeta and 13 Jbeta primers were used. The method was immunoSEQ multiplex PCR; TCRdb's version includes in-frame clones alone and lacks a portion of them. Of some 140,000 clones listed, about 66% are singletons. These data originate in a study of cytomegalovirus exposure and HLA in healthy donors. Study observations and caveats: Cytomegalovirus-associated TCR beta chains were listed, numbering more than 150.

V was cut by 7 bases and J by 9 bases, with 18 bases left in between. Germline CDR1 and CDR2: SNHLY and FYNNEI. The CDR3 length is 13 residues. The material sequenced was PBMCs. The V and J genes are TRBV2 and TRBJ2-5, with D tentatively TRBD2 (5 bases). The sequence came from a human donor in good health. The CDR3 reads CASKETREWSQYF. Here the CDR3 DNA reads TGTGCCAGCAAGGAGACGAGGGAATGGTCCCAGTACTTC.